A single sample gave rise to the 6 T cell receptor beta chains below, sequenced in a study of molecular identifiers for immune sequencing clone quantification. MiXCR, applied by TCRdb to the PCR reads, yields one record per CDR3 protein. The table lists nearly 55,000 distinct CDR3 sequences, about a third of them singletons. Input material: naive CD8+ T cells from blood, with Jurkat cell RNA spiked in. Subset defined: FACS-sorted CD8+CD4-CCR7+CD45RA+ naive T cells. Every receptor here comes from a human donor in good health. Some libraries in this study had Jurkat cell RNA spiked in.

This clonotype has a count of ten or more. V gene TRBV20-1 combines with J gene TRBJ2-7, with TRBD1 as a possible D gene (5 bases). The CDR3 covers 12 residues. CDR1 DFQATT and CDR2 SNEGSKA come from the germline V gene (reference sequence). Deletions cut 4 bases from V and 2 bases from J, with 9 bases between. The CDR3: CSATDTPYEQYF. CDR3 coding DNA: TGCAGTGCTACGGACACCCCCTACGAGCAGTACTTC.

This clonotype was observed at least ten times. This chain joins TRBV7-6 and TRBJ2-1; 15 bases agree with TRBD2. The germline CDR1 and CDR2 sequences are SGHVS and FNYEAQ. V lost 5 bases and J lost 9; bases outside the gene matches: 8. This CDR3 contains 16 residues. The CDR3 nucleotides read TGTGCCAGCAGCCCTTGGACTAGCGGGAGGGCCGGTGAGCAGTTCTTC. The encoded protein is CASSPWTSGRAGEQFF.

This clonotype was detected a few times. The rearrangement joins TRBV4-3 to TRBJ2-5; possible D gene TRBD2, 5 bases. Germline CDR1 and CDR2: LGHNA and YSLEER. The CDR3 runs to 15 residues. Between the trimmed V and J ends, which lost 1 base and 4 bases, there was a span of 13 bases. CDR3 sequence reads: CASSQGLSGGETQYF. The CDR3 coding sequence is TGCGCCAGCAGCCAAGGCCTCAGCGGCGGAGAGACCCAGTACTTC.

This clonotype was observed a few times. The V gene is TRBV7-2, the J gene TRBJ2-7; TRBD2 matches 15 bases. Looked up from germline, CDR1 is SGHTA and CDR2 is FQGNSA. The CDR3 totals 17 residues. V lost 3 bases, J lost 2 bases, and 5 bases stayed unmatched. CDR3: CASSFGLAGGGTYEQYF. CDR3 in DNA: TGTGCCAGCAGCTTTGGACTAGCGGGAGGGGGAACCTACGAGCAGTACTTC.

V is TRBV20-1 and J is TRBJ2-2; no clear D gene. The V gene's germline CDR1 is DFQATT and CDR2 SNEGSKA (reference sequence). The CDR3 sequence is 14 residues long. V was shortened by 3 bases and J by 0 bases, with 8 bases between the two germline ends. The CDR3 region is CSASSRPNTGELFF. Written as DNA, the CDR3 is TGCAGTGCTAGTAGCAGGCCGAACACCGGGGAGCTGTTTTTT.

This clonotype was counted ten times or more. The chain recombines TRBV12-3 or TRBV12-4 with TRBJ1-4; tentatively, D is TRBD1 (6 bases). This CDR3 contains 14 residues. The V and J ends lost 6 bases and 7 bases respectively, with 15 bases between them. Here the CDR3 DNA reads TGTGCCAGCAGGAGGGACACCAGGAGTGAAAAACTGTTTTTT. This codes for CASRRDTRSEKLFF.